What follows describes a single TCR beta chain. These data belong to a study of blood T cell repertoires in COVID-19. The protocol was immunoSEQ multiplex PCR, while the TCRdb copy is restricted to in-frame clones and leaves out a portion. Of 200,000 to 250,000 clones in the sample, about 80% were seen once. Per the germline V gene, CDR1 is SGHAT and CDR2 is FQNNGV. This CDR3 is built from 15 residues. V was shortened by 0 bases and J by 2 bases, with 8 bases between the two germline ends. The sample was peripheral blood. The TCR was taken from a woman of 80 years or more with COVID-19, enrolled during active disease. The chain employs TRBV11-2 and TRBJ1-3; D is possibly TRBD1 (5 bases). The CDR3 loop is CASSLEGLAGNTIYF. Written as DNA, the CDR3 is TGTGCCAGCAGCTTAGAGGGGCTTGCTGGAAACACCATATATTTT.